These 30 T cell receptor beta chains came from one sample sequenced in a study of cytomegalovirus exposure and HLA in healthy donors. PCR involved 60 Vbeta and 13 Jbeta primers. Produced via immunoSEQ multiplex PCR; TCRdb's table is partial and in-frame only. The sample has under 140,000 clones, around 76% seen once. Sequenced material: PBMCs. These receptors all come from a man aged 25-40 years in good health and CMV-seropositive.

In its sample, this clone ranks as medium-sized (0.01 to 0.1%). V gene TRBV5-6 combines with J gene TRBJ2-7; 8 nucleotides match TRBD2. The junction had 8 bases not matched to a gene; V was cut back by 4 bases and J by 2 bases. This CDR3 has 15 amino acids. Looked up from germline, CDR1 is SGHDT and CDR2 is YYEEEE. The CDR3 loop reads CASSPPYGGAYEQYF. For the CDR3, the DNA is TGTGCCAGCAGCCCCCCCTACGGGGGGGCCTACGAGCAGTACTTC.

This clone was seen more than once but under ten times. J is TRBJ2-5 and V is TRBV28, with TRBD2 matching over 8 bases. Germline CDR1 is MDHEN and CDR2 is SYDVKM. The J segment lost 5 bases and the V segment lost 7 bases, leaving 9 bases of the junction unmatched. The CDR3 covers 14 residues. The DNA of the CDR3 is TGTGCCAGCACCCCGGCCGGGGGGGAGGAGACCCAGTACTTC. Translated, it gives CASTPAGGEETQYF. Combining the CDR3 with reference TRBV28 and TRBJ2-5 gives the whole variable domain DVKVTQSSRYLVKRTGEKVFLECVQDMDHENMFWYRQDPGLGLRLIYFSYDVKMKEKGDIPEGYSVSREKKERFSLILESASTNQTSMYLCASTPAGGEETQYFGPGTRLLVL.

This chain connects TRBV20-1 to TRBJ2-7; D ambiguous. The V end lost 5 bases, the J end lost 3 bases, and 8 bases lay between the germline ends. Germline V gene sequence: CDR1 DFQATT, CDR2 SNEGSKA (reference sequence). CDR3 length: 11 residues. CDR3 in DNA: TGCAGTGCTCTATCAGGCTACGAGCAGTACTTC. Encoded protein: CSALSGYEQYF.

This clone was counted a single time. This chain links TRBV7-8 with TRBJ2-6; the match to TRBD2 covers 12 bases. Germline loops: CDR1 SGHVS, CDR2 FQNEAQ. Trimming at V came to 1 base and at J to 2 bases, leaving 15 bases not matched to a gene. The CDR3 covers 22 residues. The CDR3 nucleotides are TGTGCCAGCAGCTTAGGTTCGGCTAGCGGGGGGGCAACTCCCGCTGGGGCCAACGTCCTGACTTTC. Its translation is CASSLGSASGGATPAGANVLTF.

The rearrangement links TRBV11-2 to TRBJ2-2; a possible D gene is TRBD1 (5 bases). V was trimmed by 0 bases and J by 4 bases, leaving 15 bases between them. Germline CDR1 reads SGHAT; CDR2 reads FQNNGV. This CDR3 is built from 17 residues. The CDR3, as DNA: TGTGCCAGCAGCTTAGATTGGGGCCCCTCGGGCACCGGGGAGCTGTTTTTT. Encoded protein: CASSLDWGPSGTGELFF.

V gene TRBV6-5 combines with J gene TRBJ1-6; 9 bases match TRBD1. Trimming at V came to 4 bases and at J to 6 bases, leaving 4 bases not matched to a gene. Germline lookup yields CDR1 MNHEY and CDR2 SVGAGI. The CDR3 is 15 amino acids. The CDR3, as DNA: TGTGCCAGCAGTTTCCGGGACAGGGTTAATTCACCCCTCCACTTT. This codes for CASSFRDRVNSPLHF.

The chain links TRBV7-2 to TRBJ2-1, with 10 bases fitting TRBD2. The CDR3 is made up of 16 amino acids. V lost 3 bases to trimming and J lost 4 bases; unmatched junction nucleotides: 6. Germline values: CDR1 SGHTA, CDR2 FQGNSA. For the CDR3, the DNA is TGTGCCAGCAGCTTCCAAGCTAGCGGGGGATACAATGAGCAGTTCTTC. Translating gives CASSFQASGGYNEQFF.

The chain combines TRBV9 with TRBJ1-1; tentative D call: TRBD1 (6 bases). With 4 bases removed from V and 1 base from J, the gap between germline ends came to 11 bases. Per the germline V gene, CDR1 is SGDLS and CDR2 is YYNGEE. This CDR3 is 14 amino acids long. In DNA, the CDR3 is TGTGCCAGCAGCCCACAGGGACAGAACACTGAAGCTTTCTTT. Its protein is CASSPQGQNTEAFF.

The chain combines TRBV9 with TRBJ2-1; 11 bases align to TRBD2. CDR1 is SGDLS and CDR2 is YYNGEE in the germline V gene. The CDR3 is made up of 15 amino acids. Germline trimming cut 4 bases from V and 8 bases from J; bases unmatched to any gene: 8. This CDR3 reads CASSSRLAGLDEQFF. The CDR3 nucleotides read TGTGCCAGCAGCTCGAGACTAGCGGGGCTGGATGAGCAGTTCTTC.

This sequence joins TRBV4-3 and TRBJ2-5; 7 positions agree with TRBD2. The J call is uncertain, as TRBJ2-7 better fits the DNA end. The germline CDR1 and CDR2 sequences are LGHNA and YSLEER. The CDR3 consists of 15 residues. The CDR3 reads CASSQGGGSGYEQYF. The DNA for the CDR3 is TGCGCCAGCAGCCAAGGGGGGGGATCAGGCTACGAGCAGTACTTC.

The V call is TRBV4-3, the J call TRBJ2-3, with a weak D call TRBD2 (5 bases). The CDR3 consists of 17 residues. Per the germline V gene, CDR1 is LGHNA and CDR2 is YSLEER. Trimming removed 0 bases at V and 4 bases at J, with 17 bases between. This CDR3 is CASSQEEGRVVPDTQYF. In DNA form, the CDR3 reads TGCGCCAGCAGCCAAGAAGAGGGAAGGGTGGTGCCAGATACGCAGTATTTT.

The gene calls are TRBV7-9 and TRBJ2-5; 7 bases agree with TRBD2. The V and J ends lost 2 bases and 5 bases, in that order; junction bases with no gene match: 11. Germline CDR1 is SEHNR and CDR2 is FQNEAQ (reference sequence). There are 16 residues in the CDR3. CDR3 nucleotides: TGTGCCAGCAGCTTATATTCCGGGACTACCGGGGAGACCCAGTACTTC. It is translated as CASSLYSGTTGETQYF.

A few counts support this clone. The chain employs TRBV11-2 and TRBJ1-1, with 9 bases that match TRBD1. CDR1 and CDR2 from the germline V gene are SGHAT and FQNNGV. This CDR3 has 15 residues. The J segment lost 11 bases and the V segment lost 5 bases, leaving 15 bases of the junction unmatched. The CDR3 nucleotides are TGTGCCAGCAGCCTCTCCCCGGGACAGGGACGTCGGGCTTTCTTT. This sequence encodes CASSLSPGQGRRAFF.

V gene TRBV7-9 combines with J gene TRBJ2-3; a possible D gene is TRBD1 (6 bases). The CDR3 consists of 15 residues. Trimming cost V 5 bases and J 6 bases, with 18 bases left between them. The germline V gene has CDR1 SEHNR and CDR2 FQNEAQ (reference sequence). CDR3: CASSRSGGPLDTQYF. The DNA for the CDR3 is TGTGCCAGCAGCCGAAGTGGGGGCCCCTTGGATACGCAGTATTTT.

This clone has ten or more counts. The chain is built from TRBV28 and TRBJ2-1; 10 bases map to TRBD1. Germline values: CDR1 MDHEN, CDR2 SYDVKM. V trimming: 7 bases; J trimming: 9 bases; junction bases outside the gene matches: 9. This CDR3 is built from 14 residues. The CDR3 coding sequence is TGTGCCAGCACGGGACAGGGGCATTCGGCTGAGCAGTTCTTC. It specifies CASTGQGHSAEQFF.

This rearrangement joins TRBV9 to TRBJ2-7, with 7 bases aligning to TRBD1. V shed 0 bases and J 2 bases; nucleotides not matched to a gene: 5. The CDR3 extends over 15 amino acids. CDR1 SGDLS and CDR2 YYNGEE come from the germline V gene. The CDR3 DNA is TGTGCCAGCAGCGTAGGGAAAGGGGGCCCCTACGAGCAGTACTTC. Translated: CASSVGKGGPYEQYF.

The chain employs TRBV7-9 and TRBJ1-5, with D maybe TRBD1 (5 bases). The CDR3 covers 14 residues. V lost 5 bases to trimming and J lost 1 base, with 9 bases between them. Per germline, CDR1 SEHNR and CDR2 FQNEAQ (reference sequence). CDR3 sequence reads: CASSPPGSNQPQHF. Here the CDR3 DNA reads TGTGCCAGCAGCCCCCCAGGGAGCAATCAGCCCCAGCATTTT.

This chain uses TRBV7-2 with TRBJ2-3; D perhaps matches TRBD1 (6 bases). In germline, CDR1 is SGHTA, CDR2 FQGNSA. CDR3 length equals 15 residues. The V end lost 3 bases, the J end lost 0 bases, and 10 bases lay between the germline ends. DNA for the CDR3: TGTGCCAGCAGCTTTTCCGGGACAAGCACAGATACGCAGTATTTT. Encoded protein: CASSFSGTSTDTQYF.

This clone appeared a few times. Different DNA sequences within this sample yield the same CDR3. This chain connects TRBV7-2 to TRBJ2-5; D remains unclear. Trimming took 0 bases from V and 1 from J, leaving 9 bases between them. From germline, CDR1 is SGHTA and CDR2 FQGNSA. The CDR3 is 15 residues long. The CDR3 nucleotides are TGTGCCAGCAGCTTAGCGCTAACAGCCCAAGAGACCCAGTACTTC. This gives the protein CASSLALTAQETQYF.

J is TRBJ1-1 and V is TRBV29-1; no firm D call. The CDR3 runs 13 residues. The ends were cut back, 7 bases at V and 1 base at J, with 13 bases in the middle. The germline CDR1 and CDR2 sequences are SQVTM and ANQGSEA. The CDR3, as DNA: TGCAGCGCCACGACGGCGGGGAACACTGAAGCTTTCTTT. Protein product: CSATTAGNTEAFF.

CDR3 nucleotides: TGTGCCAGCTCACCATTGGCCTTGGTTCAGGGGAACACCGGGGAGCTGTTTTTT. Amino acids: CASSPLALVQGNTGELFF. The chain joins TRBV18 to TRBJ2-2, with D perhaps TRBD1 (5 bases). V was pared by 2 bases and J by 1 base, with 17 bases between. The CDR3 extends over 18 amino acids. Germline CDR1 and CDR2: KGHSH and LQKENI.

CDR3 amino acids: CASSPAPGIGGEQYF. In nucleotides, the CDR3 is TGTGCCAGCTCCCCCGCGCCGGGAATTGGTGGCGAGCAGTACTTC. This chain uses TRBV18 with TRBJ2-7, with D perhaps TRBD2 (5 bases). With 6 bases removed from V and 6 bases from J, the gap between germline ends came to 21 bases. CDR1 KGHSH and CDR2 LQKENI come from the germline V gene. The CDR3 is 15 residues long.

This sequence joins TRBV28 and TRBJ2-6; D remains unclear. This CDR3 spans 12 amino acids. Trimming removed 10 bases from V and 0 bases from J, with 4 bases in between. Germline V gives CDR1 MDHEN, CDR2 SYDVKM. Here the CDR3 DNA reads TGTGCCACCAACTCTGGGGCCAACGTCCTGACTTTC. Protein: CATNSGANVLTF.

CDR3 in amino acids: CASSGGGSRNTQYF. The CDR3 DNA follows: TGTGCCAGCAGCGGCGGGGGATCTCGTAATACGCAGTATTTT. The chain couples TRBV9 to TRBJ2-3; TRBD2 agrees at 7 bases. Germline CDR1 reads SGDLS; CDR2 reads YYNGEE. This CDR3 has 14 amino acids. J was trimmed by 7 bases and V by 3 bases; bases with no gene match: 8.

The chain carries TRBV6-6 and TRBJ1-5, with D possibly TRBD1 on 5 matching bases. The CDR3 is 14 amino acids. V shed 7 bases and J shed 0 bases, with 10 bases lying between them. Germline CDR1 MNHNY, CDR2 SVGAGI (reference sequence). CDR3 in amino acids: CASKDTYSNQPQHF. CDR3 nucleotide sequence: TGTGCCAGCAAGGACACCTATAGCAATCAGCCCCAGCATTTT.

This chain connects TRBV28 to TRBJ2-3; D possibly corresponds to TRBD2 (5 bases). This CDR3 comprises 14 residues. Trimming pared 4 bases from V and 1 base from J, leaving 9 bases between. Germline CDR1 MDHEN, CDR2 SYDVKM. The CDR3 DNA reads TGTGCCAGCAGTTACGCGGGCCGCACAGATACGCAGTATTTT. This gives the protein CASSYAGRTDTQYF. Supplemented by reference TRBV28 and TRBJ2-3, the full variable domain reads DVKVTQSSRYLVKRTGEKVFLECVQDMDHENMFWYRQDPGLGLRLIYFSYDVKMKEKGDIPEGYSVSREKKERFSLILESASTNQTSMYLCASSYAGRTDTQYFGPGTRLTVL.

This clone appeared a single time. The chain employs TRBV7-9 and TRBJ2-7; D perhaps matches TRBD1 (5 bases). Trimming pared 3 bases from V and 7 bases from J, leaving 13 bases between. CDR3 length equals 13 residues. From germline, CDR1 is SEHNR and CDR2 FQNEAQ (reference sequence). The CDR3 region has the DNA TGTGCCAGCAGCTTGCTACAGGATTCGGAGCAGTACTTC. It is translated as CASSLLQDSEQYF.

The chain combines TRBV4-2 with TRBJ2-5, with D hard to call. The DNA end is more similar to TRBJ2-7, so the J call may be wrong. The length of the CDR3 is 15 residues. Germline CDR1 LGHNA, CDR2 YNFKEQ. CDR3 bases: TGTGCCAGCAGCCAAGATTCCGGGTTCTCCTACGAGCAGTACTTC. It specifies CASSQDSGFSYEQYF.

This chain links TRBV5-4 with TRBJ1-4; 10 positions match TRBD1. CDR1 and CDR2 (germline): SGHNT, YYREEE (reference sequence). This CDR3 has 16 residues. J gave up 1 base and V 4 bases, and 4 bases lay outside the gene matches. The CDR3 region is CASSNRDRGTNEKLFF. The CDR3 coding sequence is TGTGCCAGCAGCAACCGGGACAGGGGAACTAATGAAAAACTGTTTTTT. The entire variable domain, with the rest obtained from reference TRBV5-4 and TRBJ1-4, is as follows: ETGVTQSPTHLIKTRGQQVTLRCSSQSGHNTVSWYQQALGQGPQFIFQYYREEENGRGNFPPRFSGLQFPNYSSELNVNALELDDSALYLCASSNRDRGTNEKLFFGSGTQLSVL.

CDR3 protein: CASSTRGGQETQYF. The CDR3 coding sequence is TGTGCCAGTAGTACCAGGGGCGGGCAAGAGACCCAGTACTTC. The chain uses TRBV19 and TRBJ2-5, with a weak D call TRBD1 (6 bases). CDR3 length: 14 residues. The germline gives CDR1 LNHDA, CDR2 SQIVND (reference sequence). V lost 4 bases to trimming and J lost 2 bases, with 11 bases between them.